This T cell receptor beta chain is drawn from a study of blood T cell repertoires in COVID-19. Using immunoSEQ multiplex PCR, the repertoire was profiled, and TCRdb retains in-frame clones only, with some absent. Of 84,000 or so clones listed, just under 80% are singletons. Seattle participants joined during active infection and were tracked over time. This CDR3 is 15 amino acids long. The germline CDR1 and CDR2 sequences are MDHEN and SYDVKM. The J segment lost 4 bases and the V segment lost 5 bases, leaving 5 bases of the junction unmatched. The source is a man between 65 and 85 years old with COVID-19, enrolled during active disease. The specimen was peripheral blood. The chain carries TRBV28 and TRBJ1-5; 10 bases align to TRBD1. CDR3 sequence reads: CASSKTGGRNQPQHF. CDR3 nucleotides: TGTGCCAGCAGTAAGACAGGGGGCCGAAATCAGCCCCAGCATTTT. The variable domain in full, completed from reference TRBV28 and TRBJ1-5, reads DVKVTQSSRYLVKRTGEKVFLECVQDMDHENMFWYRQDPGLGLRLIYFSYDVKMKEKGDIPEGYSVSREKKERFSLILESASTNQTSMYLCASSKTGGRNQPQHFGDGTRLSIL.